The present T cell receptor (beta chain) was sequenced within a study of patients and donors after allogeneic stem cell transplantation. Via MiXCR, TCRdb re-called the RT-PCR reads, giving one row per CDR3 protein. The table lists about 200,000 distinct CDR3 sequences, 41% of them singletons, with about 35% in the top ten. This clonotype was seen only a few times. Germline lookup yields CDR1 SGHRS and CDR2 YFSETQ. This CDR3 region has 15 residues. The ends were cut back, 4 bases at V and 3 bases at J, with 14 bases in the middle. What was sequenced was blood, either unsorted or a sorted T cell fraction (not recorded which). The rearrangement uses TRBV5-1 and TRBJ2-1, with D possibly being TRBD2 (6 bases). The receptor was derived from a human donor who was either an allogeneic HSCT recipient or a stem cell or donor lymphocyte infusion donor (not recorded which). It is not recorded whose cells these are; they may come from a transplant donor. The CDR3 nucleotides are TGCGCCAGCAGCACAACCGGGACTGACTACAATGAGCAGTTCTTC. Translating gives CASSTTGTDYNEQFF.